This is a list of T cell receptor beta chains from one sample in a study of CD8+CD57+ T cells in acquired aplastic anemia. TCRdb reprocessed the reads via MiXCR and lists one record per CDR3 protein. The table records 300,000 or so distinct CDR3 sequences, roughly 53% of them present only once. The sequenced material came from sorted CD4+, CD8+, or CD8+CD57+ T cells (not recorded which) from PBMCs. The origin of the receptors is a human donor with aplastic anemia. Each CDR3 is given with its conserved first and last residue. D genes are given only for firm matches. Where a row states a size, it is once, few, many or the class of an expanded clone; other rows omit it.

D gene	clone size	V gene	J gene	CDR3 DNA	CDR3 protein
-	-	TRBV7-8	TRBJ2-5	TGTGCCAGCAGCCCAGCTAGTGGTCGGGGAGGGACCCAGTACTTC	CASSPASGRGGTQYF
-	-	TRBV10-3	TRBJ1-2	TGTGCCATCAGCGCGACGGACCACTCTAACTATGGCTACACCTTC	CAISATDHSNYGYTF
TRBD1	many	TRBV19	TRBJ1-5	TGTGCCAGTAGTAGGGGGACAGATAATCAGCCCCAGCATTTT	CASSRGTDNQPQHF
-	many	TRBV6-6	TRBJ2-7	TGTGCCAGCAGTTACTTGGCGATCTACGAGCAGTACTTC	CASSYLAIYEQYF
-	-	TRBV6-4	TRBJ2-2	TGTGCCAGCAGTGACCCTGCGCAGGGAAACACCGGGGAGCTGTTTTTT	CASSDPAQGNTGELFF
-	-	TRBV7-9	TRBJ1-1	TGTGCCAGCAGCTTAGAGAGCCAGCCAGAAGCTTTCTTT	CASSLESQPEAFF
-	few	TRBV10-3	TRBJ2-6	TGTGCCATCAGTGAACGAGCCCGCTTTGGACAGGCCAACGTCCTGACTTTC	CAISERARFGQANVLTF
-	-	TRBV9	TRBJ1-6	TGTGCCAGCAGCGTTGGTAATTCACCCCTCCACTTT	CASSVGNSPLHF
-	few	TRBV7-9	TRBJ2-7	TGTGCCAGCAGCTTTAACTACGAGCAGTACTTC	CASSFNYEQYF
-	-	TRBV29-1	TRBJ2-3	TGCAGCATTCAGGGAGACCGCACAGATACGCAGTATTTT	CSIQGDRTDTQYF
-	-	TRBV7-9	TRBJ2-3	TGTGCCAGCAGCTTAGACGGAGTTACGCAGTATTTT	CASSLDGVTQYF
TRBD1	-	TRBV19	TRBJ2-3	TGTGCCAGTAGTAGGCCGGCAGGGGGTGGAGATACGCAGTATTTT	CASSRPAGGGDTQYF
-	-	TRBV2	TRBJ1-1	TGTGCCAGCAGTCTCGGACAGTCTGAAGCTTTCTTT	CASSLGQSEAFF
-	-	TRBV5-1	TRBJ2-2	TGTGCCAGCAGCGTACCAGCCGGGGAGCTGTTTTTT	CASSVPAGELFF
TRBD2	many	TRBV5-8	TRBJ2-7	TGTGCCAGCAGACAAAGCGGGAGGTCTATCGAGCAGTACTTC	CASRQSGRSIEQYF
TRBD2	-	TRBV7-6	TRBJ2-3	TGTGCCAGCAGCTTAGCGTACAGCGGGGGGGGGGAAGATACGCAGTATTTT	CASSLAYSGGGEDTQYF
-	-	TRBV6-5	TRBJ1-4	TGTGCCAGCAGTATTGTTTCGGATGAAAAACTGTTTTTT	CASSIVSDEKLFF
TRBD1	-	TRBV5-1	TRBJ2-7	TGCGCCAGCAGACAATGGACAGGCCCTTACGAGCAGTACTTC	CASRQWTGPYEQYF
-	-	TRBV19	TRBJ2-7	TGTGCCAGTAGTATTGGGGGACAGGAGCGGGGCGAGCAGTACTTC	CASSIGGQERGEQYF
-	few	TRBV7-2	TRBJ2-3	TGTGCCAGCAGCTTAGGGACTACCTTAAGCACAGATACGCAGTATTTT	CASSLGTTLSTDTQYF
-	many	TRBV5-1	TRBJ2-7	TGCGCCAGCAGCACTTCAGGGATGTCCTACGAGCAGTACTTC	CASSTSGMSYEQYF
-	few	TRBV19	TRBJ1-6	TGTGCCAGTAGGCACAGGGATTCACCCCTCCACTTT	CASRHRDSPLHF
-	-	TRBV10-3	TRBJ1-1	TGTGCCATCAGTGATCTAGGGGCCGCGACGAACACTGAAGCTTTCTTT	CAISDLGAATNTEAFF
-	-	TRBV15	TRBJ2-2	TGTGCCACCAGCAGAGCGGGAGAGACCGGGGAGCTGTTTTTT	CATSRAGETGELFF
TRBD1	many	TRBV7-2	TRBJ1-1	TGTGCCAGCAGCTTCGGGACAGTGAACACTGAAGCTTTCTTT	CASSFGTVNTEAFF
-	-	TRBV5-1	TRBJ2-3	TGCGCCAGTTACCGGGACAGCACAGATACGCAGTATTTT	CASYRDSTDTQYF
-	-	TRBV20-1	TRBJ2-7	TGCAGTGCTAGTGGCACCTACGAGCAGTACTTC	CSASGTYEQYF
-	-	TRBV7-3	TRBJ2-2	TGTGCCAGCGGATTTACAGGGAGTCTAGCGGACACCGGGGAGCTGTTTTTT	CASGFTGSLADTGELFF
-	few	TRBV20-1	TRBJ1-5	TGCAGTGCTAGACGTGCGGGAGGGATGTATCAGCCCCAGCATTTT	CSARRAGGMYQPQHF
TRBD2	-	TRBV24-1	TRBJ2-3	TGTGCCACCAGTGCCCCAGGGAGGGGACTAGCACGGGATACGCAGTATTTT	CATSAPGRGLARDTQYF
TRBD1	few	TRBV20-1	TRBJ1-6	TGCAGTGCCCTGGACAGGCTAAATAATTCACCCCTCCACTTT	CSALDRLNNSPLHF
TRBD2	-	TRBV10-1	TRBJ2-3	TGCGCCAGCAAAGGACTAGCGGGAGTATCAGATACGCAGTATTTT	CASKGLAGVSDTQYF
-	-	TRBV9	TRBJ2-7	TGTGCCAGCAGACCCGGCCACTCGCGGGCCGGGCAGTACTTC	CASRPGHSRAGQYF
TRBD1	-	TRBV7-2	TRBJ2-7	TGTGCCAGCAGCCCAATTTTTCGACAGGGGGACTACGAGCAGTACTTC	CASSPIFRQGDYEQYF
-	-	TRBV7-9	TRBJ2-3	TGTGCCAGCAGCCCAGTGGGGGGCACAGATACGCAGTATTTT	CASSPVGGTDTQYF
TRBD1	-	TRBV19	TRBJ1-3	TGTGCCAGTAGGCGCTATCCGGGACAGGGTTTAAACACCATATATTTT	CASRRYPGQGLNTIYF
-	-	TRBV5-1	TRBJ1-1	TGCGCCAGCAGCTTGGAGGGGCAGGGGAACACTGAAGCTTTCTTT	CASSLEGQGNTEAFF
-	once	TRBV5-6	TRBJ1-1	TGTGCCAGCAGCTTGGAGACGGAACTGAACACTGAAGCTTTCTTT	CASSLETELNTEAFF
-	-	TRBV6-6	TRBJ2-3	TGTGCCAGCAGTTACGGCGGTCCCTCTAGCACAGATACGCAGTATTTT	CASSYGGPSSTDTQYF
-	-	TRBV15	TRBJ2-7	TGTGCCACCAGCAGAGATAGCTGGGGCCACGAGCAGTACTTC	CATSRDSWGHEQYF
-	-	TRBV15	TRBJ2-1	TGTGCCACCAGCAGAGGGGGGTACGTCTCTGACAATGAGCAGTTCTTC	CATSRGGYVSDNEQFF
TRBD1	-	TRBV5-6	TRBJ2-7	TGTGCCAGCAGCTGGAACCGGGACAGCTCCTACGAGCAGTACTTC	CASSWNRDSSYEQYF
TRBD1	few	TRBV7-8	TRBJ2-7	TGTGCCAGTAGTGCTGGGACAGGGAGGGCCTACGAGCAGTACTTC	CASSAGTGRAYEQYF
TRBD1	-	TRBV20-1	TRBJ2-2	TGCAGTGCGCGGACAGGGGATTCCGGGGAGCTGTTTTTT	CSARTGDSGELFF
TRBD2	-	TRBV25-1	TRBJ2-1	TGTGCCAGCAGTGAGTCGACTAGCGGGACATACAATGAGCAGTTCTTC	CASSESTSGTYNEQFF
-	-	TRBV14	TRBJ2-2	TGTGCCAGCAGCCAAGATTTTCGGGCCGGGGAGCTGTTTTTT	CASSQDFRAGELFF
-	once	TRBV20-1	TRBJ2-1	TGCAGTGCTAGAGAGGTTGGAGAGCAGTTCTTC	CSAREVGEQFF
-	-	TRBV5-4	TRBJ1-1	TGTGCCAGCAGCTTAGTACAGGGATTACCTGAAGCTTTCTTT	CASSLVQGLPEAFF
-	-	TRBV6-6	TRBJ2-6	TGTGCCAGCAGTTACTCCAGGACTCCTGGGGCCAACGTCCTGACTTTC	CASSYSRTPGANVLTF
-	-	TRBV7-3	TRBJ2-2	TGTGCCACCGCTCGGCGTCCCGGGGAGCTGTTTTTT	CATARRPGELFF
TRBD1	few	TRBV7-6	TRBJ2-7	TGTGCCAGCAGCTCGACAGGGGATCGGGACGAGCAGTACTTC	CASSSTGDRDEQYF
-	-	TRBV7-9	TRBJ2-1	TGTGCCAGCAGCTTAACTCTGGCAGGGCCTTTCAATGAGCAGTTCTTC	CASSLTLAGPFNEQFF
-	many	TRBV6-6	TRBJ2-2	TGTGCCAGCAGTTACAAACTAGAAGTCATCGGGGAGCTGTTTTTT	CASSYKLEVIGELFF
-	-	TRBV24-1	TRBJ2-5	TGTGCCACCAGTGAACTGAGCGGATGGCCTCTCCAAGAGACCCAGTACTTC	CATSELSGWPLQETQYF
-	many	TRBV6-2/TRBV6-3	TRBJ2-6	TGTGCCAGCAGCTCCGCAGGGGCTGGGGCCAACGTCCTGACTTTC	CASSSAGAGANVLTF
-	-	TRBV15	TRBJ2-3	TGTGCCACCAGCAGTGGGGCCGATACGCAGTATTTT	CATSSGADTQYF
-	many	TRBV6-6	TRBJ2-7	TGTGCCAGCAGTCCTGGCTGGGGGGCTGGGGCGAGCTACGAGCAGTACTTC	CASSPGWGAGASYEQYF
TRBD1	-	TRBV20-1	TRBJ2-5	TGCAGTGCTACCGCAGGGGGCTCGGAGACCCAGTACTTC	CSATAGGSETQYF